Presented here are 16 T cell receptor beta chains from one specimen sequenced in a study of blood T cell repertoires in COVID-19. Generated by immunoSEQ multiplex PCR, the TCRdb table keeps only in-frame clones and is missing some. The table lists hundreds of thousands of clones, roughly 84% of them singletons. Input material: PBMCs or T cells enriched from blood (not recorded which). These receptors originate from a woman aged 25 to 45 who had recovered from COVID-19.

This clone was seen only once. The V and J genes are TRBV2 and TRBJ1-3; no clear D gene. V lost 1 base to trimming and J lost 0 bases, with 7 bases between them. Germline V gene lookup returns CDR1 SNHLY and CDR2 FYNNEI. This CDR3 region has 15 residues. The CDR3 nucleotides are TGTGCCAGCAGTGAAGGCAGGATCTCTGGAAACACCATATATTTT. Amino acid sequence: CASSEGRISGNTIYF.

This chain joins TRBV29-1 and TRBJ2-7; TRBD1 matches 10 bases. The CDR3 has 14 amino acids. Trimming removed 6 bases from V and 2 bases from J; junction bases left unmatched: 7. The germline V gene encodes CDR1 SQVTM and CDR2 ANQGSEA. Written as DNA, the CDR3 is TGCAGCGTATGGGACAGGGGATACCCCTACGAGCAGTACTTC. It codes for CSVWDRGYPYEQYF.

This chain uses TRBV7-9 with TRBJ1-6, with D possibly being TRBD1 (5 bases). Germline lookup yields CDR1 SEHNR and CDR2 FQNEAQ (reference sequence). The CDR3 spans 15 residues. Trimming took 3 bases from V and 9 from J, leaving 15 bases between them. CDR3 protein: CASSLGPALASPLHF. Here the CDR3 DNA reads TGTGCCAGCAGCTTGGGGCCAGCATTAGCTTCACCCCTCCACTTT.

V is TRBV18 and J is TRBJ1-1; 9 nucleotides align to TRBD1. CDR3 length: 16 amino acids. The V and J ends lost 5 bases and 1 base, in that order; junction bases with no gene match: 8. Germline assignment: CDR1 KGHSH and CDR2 LQKENI. Written as DNA, the CDR3 is TGTGCCAGCTCATCGGGACAGGGAGGGACGAACACTGAAGCTTTCTTT. Translating it yields CASSSGQGGTNTEAFF.

The J gene is TRBJ1-2, the V gene TRBV19, with D possibly matching TRBD1 (5 bases). The V end was cut by 5 bases, the J end by 4 bases, with 11 bases between. Germline lookup yields CDR1 LNHDA and CDR2 SQIVND (reference sequence). The CDR3 loop spans 13 amino acids. CDR3 nucleotide sequence: TGTGCCAGTAGTTCGGGGGGGTTCTATGGCTACACCTTC. Amino acid sequence: CASSSGGFYGYTF.

The chain carries TRBV5-1 and TRBJ2-7, with 12 bases that match TRBD2. Germline CDR1 reads SGHRS; CDR2 reads YFSETQ. V was clipped by 0 bases and J by 4 bases; unmatched bases: 5. This CDR3 has 16 amino acids. The CDR3 protein is CASSLAPSGGAYEQYF. The CDR3 bases are TGCGCCAGCAGCTTGGCCCCTAGCGGGGGGGCGTACGAGCAGTACTTC.

The V call is TRBV11-2, the J call TRBJ2-7, with 12 positions matching TRBD1. The CDR3 has 15 residues. Germline assignment: CDR1 SGHAT and CDR2 FQNNGV. The trim removed 5 bases at V and 7 bases at J, leaving 9 bases unmatched. Here the CDR3 reads CASSDPGQGAKEQYF. CDR3 DNA: TGTGCCAGCAGCGATCCGGGACAGGGGGCAAAAGAGCAGTACTTC. Full variable domain (remainder filled in from reference TRBV11-2 and TRBJ2-7): EAGVAQSPRYKIIEKRQSVAFWCNPISGHATLYWYQQILGQGPKLLIQFQNNGVVDDSQLPKDRFSAERLKGVDSTLKIQPAKLEDSAVYLCASSDPGQGAKEQYFGPGTRLTVT.

V gene TRBV7-9 combines with J gene TRBJ1-1, with 7 nucleotides matching TRBD1. This CDR3 contains 14 residues. Trimming removed 5 bases from V and 0 bases from J; junction bases left unmatched: 3. The germline V gene encodes CDR1 SEHNR and CDR2 FQNEAQ (reference sequence). CDR3 residues: CASSPGQMNTEAFF. The DNA for the CDR3 is TGTGCCAGCAGCCCGGGACAGATGAACACTGAAGCTTTCTTT.

J is TRBJ1-2 and V is TRBV7-2; D remains ambiguous. CDR1 and CDR2 from the germline V gene are SGHTA and FQGNSA. The CDR3 has 14 amino acids. The V end was cut by 4 bases, the J end by 8 bases, with 17 bases between. The CDR3 is CASSYSAGDLGYTF. CDR3 nucleotides: TGTGCCAGCAGCTACTCGGCGGGTGATTTAGGCTACACCTTC.

The V gene is TRBV7-8, the J gene TRBJ2-5, with 9 bases that match TRBD2. This CDR3 is built from 15 residues. Germline CDR1 SGHVS, CDR2 FQNEAQ. V was pared by 1 base and J by 7 bases, with 7 bases of the junction left unmatched. CDR3 sequence: CASSLGLAGSATQYF. The CDR3 nucleotides are TGTGCCAGCAGCTTAGGCCTAGCGGGGTCGGCGACCCAGTACTTC.

The chain carries TRBV27 and TRBJ2-5; TRBD1 might be the D (5 bases). V lost 4 bases, J lost 5 bases, and 14 bases lay in between. The CDR3 spans 14 residues. The V gene's germline CDR1 is MNHEY and CDR2 SMNVEV (reference sequence). The CDR3 sequence is CASSSGQRVETQYF. The CDR3 region has the DNA TGTGCCAGCAGTTCCGGACAACGTGTTGAGACCCAGTACTTC.

The J gene is TRBJ2-7, the V gene TRBV6-5; D possibly corresponds to TRBD2 (5 bases). Looked up from germline, CDR1 is MNHEY and CDR2 is SVGAGI. The CDR3 runs to 15 residues. Between the trimmed V and J ends, which lost 6 bases and 5 bases, there was a span of 20 bases. The CDR3 nucleotides read TGTGCCAGCAGCCGCGGCGGGCTCGCCATCGACGAGCAGTACTTC. The encoded protein is CASSRGGLAIDEQYF.

This chain connects TRBV27 to TRBJ2-7; TRBD1 is a possible D gene (6 bases). V was shortened by 6 bases and J by 0 bases, with 12 bases between the two germline ends. This CDR3 spans 14 amino acids. The V gene's germline CDR1 is MNHEY and CDR2 SMNVEV (reference sequence). The CDR3 sequence: CASRETGSSYEQYF. The DNA for the CDR3 is TGTGCCAGCAGGGAGACAGGAAGCTCCTACGAGCAGTACTTC.

The chain combines TRBV28 with TRBJ2-7; 7 positions agree with TRBD2. Germline-derived CDR1 and CDR2 are MDHEN and SYDVKM. With V trimmed by 4 bases and J by 7 bases, 4 bases remained unmatched. The CDR3 is 12 residues long. CDR3 DNA: TGTGCCAGCAGTTCTTGGGGGGGTGAGCAGTACTTC. It is translated as CASSSWGGEQYF.

This clone was seen only a few times. The chain combines TRBV28 with TRBJ1-2; 8 bases map to TRBD1. Germline loops: CDR1 MDHEN, CDR2 SYDVKM. Trimming at V came to 4 bases and at J to 5 bases, leaving 3 bases not matched to a gene. The CDR3 is 13 amino acids. The CDR3 protein is CASSSQGAYGYTF. The CDR3 DNA sequence: TGTGCCAGCAGTTCGCAGGGGGCGTATGGCTACACCTTC.

J is TRBJ2-6 and V is TRBV12-5, with D unclear. Trimming removed 3 bases from V and 0 bases from J, with 12 bases in between. The CDR3 is 17 amino acids. Germline V lookup: CDR1 LGHNT, CDR2 FRNRAP. The CDR3 bases are TGTGCTAGTGGTTTAACAGCCGCCGCCTCTGGGGCCAACGTCCTGACTTTC. Its protein product is CASGLTAAASGANVLTF.